The clone carrying this T cell receptor beta chain showed up many times. Its antigen is not identified. Time point reported: newly diagnosed GD, antithyroid drugs for less than 3 months. The authors made the TCR library using RNA they extracted from PBMCs. The peripheral blood volume drawn was 7.5 to 9.5 milliliters, and it was collected into EDTA tubes. The sample is drawn from a study of regulatory T cells in long-lasting Graves disease. General study findings and limits: Patients with persistent disease showed a bias toward TRBV28, TRBJ1-2 and TRBJ2-5.

The TCR beta library used iRepertoire HTBI primers with Arm-PCR amplification of CDR3. TCRdb redid the calling of the multiplex PCR reads with MiXCR, one entry per CDR3 protein. The table has 400,000 to 500,000 distinct CDR3 sequences, 15% seen once. Germline lookup yields CDR1 LGHNT and CDR2 FRNRAP. Trimming took 1 base from V and 6 from J; bases not matched to a gene: 3. The CDR3 loop spans 13 amino acids. The same specimen was also included in a second study, on T cells in Graves' hyperthyroidism and ophthalmopathy. That study reports: Aged 18 to 65, the patients had hyperthyroidism that was newly diagnosed and had lasted under 2 months.

The chain is built from TRBV12-5 and TRBJ2-7; TRBD2 matches at 7 bases. The sequence came from a woman aged 25 to 39 with Graves disease. The input for sequencing was peripheral blood mononuclear cells (PBMCs), taken at new diagnosis, from a patient treated with antithyroid drugs. This CDR3 reads CASGLDTGGEQYF. Here the CDR3 DNA reads TGTGCTAGTGGTTTGGATACGGGAGGCGAGCAGTACTTC.